This is a list of T cell receptor beta chains from one sample in a study of beta chain features in type 1 diabetes. The method was immunoSEQ multiplex PCR; TCRdb's version includes in-frame clones alone and lacks a portion of them. This table holds roughly 150,000 clones, 11% found once. Sequencing was done on a sample of central memory CD4+ T cells from blood. The receptor source for this set is a man in his late teens or twenties in good health. Each CDR3 is given with its conserved first and last residue. D genes are given only for firm matches. Rows may omit the clone size; those that give it use once, few, many or a size class.

cdr3_nt: TGTGCCAGCGCATCCGCGGGTGATACGCAGTATTTT
cdr3_aa: CASASAGDTQYF
v_call: TRBV18
d_call: NA
clone_size: NA
cdr3_length: 12
j_call: TRBJ2-3

cdr3_nt: TGCGCCAGCAGCTTGGCGAACTCTGGGGCCAACGTCCTGACTTTC
cdr3_aa: CASSLANSGANVLTF
v_call: TRBV5-1
d_call: NA
clone_size: NA
cdr3_length: 15
j_call: TRBJ2-6

cdr3_nt: TGTGCCAGCAGCTGGGGGACTGGACAGAAGAACTATGGCTACACCTTC
cdr3_aa: CASSWGTGQKNYGYTF
v_call: TRBV5-6
d_call: NA
clone_size: few
cdr3_length: 16
j_call: TRBJ1-2

cdr3_nt: TGTGCCTGGAGTAGGAAGAGGAACACCGGGGAGCTGTTTTTT
cdr3_aa: CAWSRKRNTGELFF
v_call: TRBV30
d_call: NA
clone_size: NA
cdr3_length: 14
j_call: TRBJ2-2

cdr3_nt: TGTGCCAGCAGCGTAGGGCCCCGGCTGGGCACTGAAGCTTTCTTT
cdr3_aa: CASSVGPRLGTEAFF
v_call: TRBV9
d_call: NA
clone_size: few
cdr3_length: 15
j_call: TRBJ1-1

cdr3_nt: TGTGCCAGCAGCTTGGGTTATAATTCACCCCTCCACTTT
cdr3_aa: CASSLGYNSPLHF
v_call: TRBV5-4
d_call: NA
clone_size: few
cdr3_length: 13
j_call: TRBJ1-6

cdr3_nt: TGTGCCAGCAGCTTAACCGGACTAGCGGGGAGCACAGATACGCAGTATTTT
cdr3_aa: CASSLTGLAGSTDTQYF
v_call: TRBV7-9
d_call: TRBD2
clone_size: few
cdr3_length: 17
j_call: TRBJ2-3

cdr3_nt: TGCAGCGTATATTACAGGGAAGAGACCCAGTACTTC
cdr3_aa: CSVYYREETQYF
v_call: TRBV29-1
d_call: NA
clone_size: few
cdr3_length: 12
j_call: TRBJ2-5

cdr3_nt: TGTGCCAGCAGTTTGGGGCAAGGGCGGACCCAAGAGACCCAGTACTTC
cdr3_aa: CASSLGQGRTQETQYF
v_call: TRBV28
d_call: NA
clone_size: few
cdr3_length: 16
j_call: TRBJ2-5

cdr3_nt: TGCGCCAGCAGCCCAGGGGGCTTTGGGTCCGATACGCAGTATTTT
cdr3_aa: CASSPGGFGSDTQYF
v_call: TRBV4-3
d_call: TRBD1
clone_size: few
cdr3_length: 15
j_call: TRBJ2-3

cdr3_nt: TGTGCCAGCAGCCAAGTGGAGCGTGGGGGCAACGAGCAGTACTTC
cdr3_aa: CASSQVERGGNEQYF
v_call: TRBV4-2
d_call: NA
clone_size: few
cdr3_length: 15
j_call: TRBJ2-7

cdr3_nt: TGTGCCTGGAGTGGCGGGGGACCCCAAGAGACCCAGTACTTC
cdr3_aa: CAWSGGGPQETQYF
v_call: TRBV30
d_call: TRBD2
clone_size: many
cdr3_length: 14
j_call: TRBJ2-5

cdr3_nt: TGTGCCAGTTGGACTAGCGGGAGGGCCGGGAATGAGCAGTTCTTC
cdr3_aa: CASWTSGRAGNEQFF
v_call: TRBV28
d_call: TRBD2
clone_size: NA
cdr3_length: 15
j_call: TRBJ2-1

cdr3_nt: TGTGCCAGCAGCTCCCTGAATGAGCAGTTCTTC
cdr3_aa: CASSSLNEQFF
v_call: TRBV5-4
d_call: NA
clone_size: NA
cdr3_length: 11
j_call: TRBJ2-1

cdr3_nt: TGCGCCAGCAGCCGCCTCGACGGGCAGGGATTTAACTATGGCTACACCTTC
cdr3_aa: CASSRLDGQGFNYGYTF
v_call: TRBV4-3
d_call: NA
clone_size: NA
cdr3_length: 17
j_call: TRBJ1-2

cdr3_nt: TGCGCCAGCTCGAGATGGGACAAGTCCAATGAAAAACTGTTTTTT
cdr3_aa: CASSRWDKSNEKLFF
v_call: TRBV5-1
d_call: NA
clone_size: few
cdr3_length: 15
j_call: TRBJ1-4

cdr3_nt: TGTGCCAGCAGCCCCCAGGGGGCTTACACTGAAGCTTTCTTT
cdr3_aa: CASSPQGAYTEAFF
v_call: TRBV7-2
d_call: TRBD1
clone_size: NA
cdr3_length: 14
j_call: TRBJ1-1

cdr3_nt: TGTGCCAGCAGCTTCGGACAGATGAATGAAAAACTGTTTTTT
cdr3_aa: CASSFGQMNEKLFF
v_call: TRBV7-9
d_call: NA
clone_size: NA
cdr3_length: 14
j_call: TRBJ1-4

cdr3_nt: TGTGCCAGCAGCTTACTCGGGAACACTGAAGCTTTCTTT
cdr3_aa: CASSLLGNTEAFF
v_call: TRBV7-3
d_call: NA
clone_size: many
cdr3_length: 13
j_call: TRBJ1-1

cdr3_nt: TGCGCCAGCAGCCAAGATTCAGGGGGTGACACTGAAGCTTTCTTT
cdr3_aa: CASSQDSGGDTEAFF
v_call: TRBV4-3
d_call: TRBD1
clone_size: NA
cdr3_length: 15
j_call: TRBJ1-1

cdr3_nt: TGTGCCAGCAGCGGACTCAGCCGGGACAGGGGTTACGAGCAGTACTTC
cdr3_aa: CASSGLSRDRGYEQYF
v_call: TRBV7-9
d_call: TRBD1
clone_size: NA
cdr3_length: 16
j_call: TRBJ2-7